This T cell receptor beta chain was sequenced during a study of cytomegalovirus exposure and HLA in healthy donors. Germline trimming cut 6 bases from V and 6 bases from J; bases unmatched to any gene: 3. CDR3 length: 13 amino acids. CDR1 is MNHNS, CDR2 SASEGT, per germline. The PCR used 60 Vbeta and 13 Jbeta primers. Produced via immunoSEQ multiplex PCR; TCRdb's table is partial and in-frame only. This sample has about 94,000 clones, with about three fifths found just once. This clone was seen a handful of times. Sequencing used PBMCs. The gene calls are TRBV6-1 and TRBJ2-7, with TRBD1 matching over 12 bases. The receptor was derived from a man aged 25 to 40 in good health and CMV-seronegative. CDR3 sequence (DNA): TGTGCCAGCAGAGGGGACAGGGGGCGCGAGCAGTACTTC. Translated, it gives CASRGDRGREQYF.